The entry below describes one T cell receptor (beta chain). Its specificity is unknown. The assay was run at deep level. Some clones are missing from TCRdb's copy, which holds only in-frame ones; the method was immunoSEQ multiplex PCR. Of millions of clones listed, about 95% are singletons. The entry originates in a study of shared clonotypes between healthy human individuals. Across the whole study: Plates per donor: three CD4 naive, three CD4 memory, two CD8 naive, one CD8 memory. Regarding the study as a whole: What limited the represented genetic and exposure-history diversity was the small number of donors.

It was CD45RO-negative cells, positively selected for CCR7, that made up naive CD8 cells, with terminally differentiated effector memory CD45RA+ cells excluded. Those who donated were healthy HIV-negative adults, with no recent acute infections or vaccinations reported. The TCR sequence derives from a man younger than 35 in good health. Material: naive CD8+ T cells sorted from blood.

Written as DNA, the CDR3 is TGTGCCAGCAGCGTAGATGGAGCGAGGTCCTACGAGCAGTACTTC. Protein sequence: CASSVDGARSYEQYF. The rearrangement joins TRBV9 to TRBJ2-7; no clear D. This CDR3 spans 15 amino acids. Germline CDR1 SGDLS, CDR2 YYNGEE. The germline V and J ends were trimmed by 0 bases and 1 base, with 11 bases remaining between them.